Following are 27 T cell receptor beta chains from one sample sequenced in a study of vaccination effects on CD4 cells after COVID-19. TCRdb's table, derived via immunoSEQ multiplex PCR, lists solely in-frame clones and lacks some. Of 31,000 or so clones in the sample, approximately 70% were seen once. Isolation of CD4+ T cells took place after approximately 10 days of culture. The antigens these receptors bind are not known. The input for sequencing was CD4+ T cells from PBMCs cultured without peptide, taken before COVID-19 vaccination. All receptors come from a human donor who received a COVID-19 vaccine.

Notes on this clone: The sample holds other DNA sequences that translate to the same CDR3. This chain connects TRBV6-5 to TRBJ1-1; a weak D match, TRBD1 (6 bases). There are 14 residues in the CDR3. The germline gives CDR1 MNHEY, CDR2 SVGAGI. V was pared by 6 bases and J by 2 bases, with 13 bases between. In DNA, the CDR3 is TGTGCCAGCAGGCGCGGGGGCAGTAACACTGAAGCTTTCTTT. Its translation: CASRRGGSNTEAFF.

The chain employs TRBV5-1 and TRBJ1-1; tentatively, D is TRBD1 (6 bases). The CDR3 length is 15 residues. Germline V gives CDR1 SGHRS, CDR2 YFSETQ. V was clipped by 4 bases and J by 6 bases, with 19 bases between them. In DNA, the CDR3 is TGCGCCAGCAGCCCATGGTTCGGGACAAGCTCTGAAGCTTTCTTT. Residues: CASSPWFGTSSEAFF.

This clone was recorded once. The rearrangement uses TRBV6-6 and TRBJ2-5, with D perhaps TRBD1 (5 bases). Trimming removed 5 bases at V and 4 bases at J, with 14 bases between. Germline CDR1 MNHNY, CDR2 SVGAGI (reference sequence). CDR3 size: 14 residues. In nucleotides, the CDR3 is TGTGCCAGCAGTCCTTGGCAGGGAACAGAGACCCAGTACTTC. Translated, it gives CASSPWQGTETQYF.

The rearrangement links TRBV27 to TRBJ2-7; no clear D gene. The CDR3 extends over 13 amino acids. Trimming stripped 6 bases from V and 3 bases from J, with 12 bases between. Germline lookup yields CDR1 MNHEY and CDR2 SMNVEV (reference sequence). The CDR3 here is CASSLKTRYEQYF. The DNA of the CDR3 is TGTGCCAGCAGCCTAAAAACCCGCTACGAGCAGTACTTC.

The V call is TRBV4-2, the J call TRBJ2-7, with D perhaps matching TRBD2 (6 bases). The CDR3 is 16 residues long. Germline V gene lookup returns CDR1 LGHNA and CDR2 YNFKEQ. Trimming shortened V by 4 bases and J by 0 bases, and 16 bases separated the two germline ends. DNA for the CDR3: TGTGCCAGCAGCCCCCCGACTAGTTCCCTCTCCTACGAGCAGTACTTC. This translates into CASSPPTSSLSYEQYF.

This clone was observed a few times. V and J are TRBV19 and TRBJ1-4; D is unclear. Germline V CDR1 and CDR2: LNHDA, SQIVND (reference sequence). V lost 4 bases and J 8 bases, leaving 14 bases between the germline ends. This CDR3 region has 14 residues. CDR3 nucleotide sequence: TGTGCCAGTAGTACTAACGCCGAGAGAGAAAAACTGTTTTTT. Its protein is CASSTNAEREKLFF.

The chain is built from TRBV18 and TRBJ1-5; maybe TRBD1 (5 bases). Trimming left V 3 bases short and J 7 bases short, with 13 bases between. This CDR3 has 14 residues. Germline loops: CDR1 KGHSH, CDR2 LQKENI. CDR3 region: CASSPQGFGQPQHF. In DNA, the CDR3 is TGTGCCAGCTCACCGCAGGGATTTGGACAGCCCCAGCATTTT. Based on the CDR3 plus reference TRBV18 and TRBJ1-5, the full variable domain is NAGVMQNPRHLVRRRGQEARLRCSPMKGHSHVYWYRQLPEEGLKFMVYLQKENIIDESGMPKERFSAEFPKEGPSILRIQQVVRGDSAAYFCASSPQGFGQPQHFGDGTRLSIL.

V gene TRBV12-3 or TRBV12-4 combines with J gene TRBJ2-1; D unresolved. CDR3 length: 13 residues. V was trimmed by 3 bases and J by 13 bases, leaving 16 bases between them. As DNA, the CDR3 is TGTGCCAGCAGTTTTTCAGCGAGCCCCGAACAGTTCTTC. It yields the protein CASSFSASPEQFF.

The rearrangement uses TRBV9 and TRBJ1-4; D might be TRBD1 (5 bases). Germline assignment: CDR1 SGDLS and CDR2 YYNGEE. The ends were cut back, 1 base at V and 6 bases at J, with 10 bases in the middle. The CDR3 totals 14 residues. Here the CDR3 DNA reads TGTGCCAGCAGCGTAAGACAGAAAGATGAAAAACTGTTTTTT. Its protein is CASSVRQKDEKLFF.

This chain connects TRBV11-2 to TRBJ2-1, with D unclear. Trimming removed 0 bases from V and 4 bases from J, with 10 bases in between. The V gene's germline CDR1 is SGHAT and CDR2 FQNNGV. The CDR3 loop spans 15 amino acids. In DNA form, the CDR3 reads TGTGCCAGCAGCTTAGAGTACCAGGCGTACAATGAGCAGTTCTTC. This gives the protein CASSLEYQAYNEQFF.

This chain uses TRBV6-8 with TRBJ1-6; TRBD1 aligns across 9 bases. CDR3 size: 16 residues. Germline CDR1 reads MNHGY; CDR2 reads SAAAGT. Trimming cost V 7 bases and J 6 bases; bases outside gene matches: 10. The CDR3 nucleotides read TGTGCCAGCACCAAACGAACAGGGGGCAGTAATTCACCCCTCCACTTT. Its translation: CASTKRTGGSNSPLHF.

This chain connects TRBV6-5 to TRBJ2-7; D tentatively fits TRBD1 or TRBD2 (7 bases each). V was cut by 2 bases and J by 2 bases, with 16 bases left in between. The germline CDR1 and CDR2 sequences are MNHEY and SVGAGI. The length of the CDR3 is 16 residues. CDR3 amino acids: CASSYAAGQRAYEQYF. DNA for the CDR3: TGTGCCAGCAGTTACGCAGCGGGACAGAGAGCCTACGAGCAGTACTTC.

The chain carries TRBV14 and TRBJ2-7, with D perhaps TRBD1 (5 bases). V was pared by 4 bases and J by 0 bases, with 16 bases between. The CDR3 runs to 16 residues. Germline CDR1 reads SGHDN; CDR2 reads FVKESK. CDR3: CASSRLQGVSSYEQYF. The CDR3 nucleotides are TGTGCCAGCAGCCGCCTACAAGGGGTCAGCTCCTACGAGCAGTACTTC. The whole variable domain, remainder taken from reference TRBV14 and TRBJ2-7, is EAGVTQFPSHSVIEKGQTVTLRCDPISGHDNLYWYRRVMGKEIKFLLHFVKESKQDESGMPNNRFLAERTGGTYSTLKVQPAELEDSGVYFCASSRLQGVSSYEQYFGPGTRLTVT.

Comments on this clone: Other nucleotide sequences in the sample specify the same CDR3. This rearrangement joins TRBV7-9 to TRBJ1-6; D is unresolved. The CDR3 sequence is 14 residues long. The V end was cut by 1 base, the J end by 4 bases, with 5 bases between. CDR1 and CDR2 (germline): SEHNR, FQNEAQ (reference sequence). Here the CDR3 DNA reads TGTGCCAGCAGCTTAGAGCAATATAATTCACCCCTCCACTTT. Protein product: CASSLEQYNSPLHF. Full variable domain (missing parts from reference TRBV7-9 and TRBJ1-6): DTGVSQNPRHKITKRGQNVTFRCDPISEHNRLYWYRQTLGQGPEFLTYFQNEAQLEKSRLLSDRFSAERPKGSFSTLEIQRTEQGDSAMYLCASSLEQYNSPLHFGNGTRLTVT.

This chain connects TRBV18 to TRBJ1-5, with 8 positions matching TRBD1. Germline CDR1 KGHSH, CDR2 LQKENI. CDR3 length: 17 residues. With V trimmed by 3 bases and J by 6 bases, 13 bases remained unmatched. This CDR3 reads CASSPQNRLQGGQPQHF. In DNA, the CDR3 is TGTGCCAGCTCACCGCAAAACCGACTACAGGGGGGTCAGCCCCAGCATTTT.

This clone has only one observation. CDR3 in amino acids: CASRTTPDLNTEAFF. The CDR3 DNA reads TGTGCCAGTAGGACCACCCCTGATTTGAACACTGAAGCTTTCTTT. The V gene is TRBV19, the J gene TRBJ1-1; D remains unclear. V was shortened by 6 bases and J by 0 bases, with 14 bases between the two germline ends. There are 15 residues in the CDR3. CDR1 is LNHDA, CDR2 SQIVND, per germline (reference sequence).

The chain employs TRBV3-1 (or the pseudogene TRBV3-2) and TRBJ1-1, with TRBD1 matching 7 bases. The germline V gene encodes CDR1 LGHDT and CDR2 YNNKEL (reference sequence). The CDR3 loop spans 17 amino acids. With V trimmed by 2 bases and J by 1 base, 10 bases remained unmatched. The CDR3 coding sequence is TGTGCCAGCAGCCAACCGCCCAGGGACAGCTCGAACACTGAAGCTTTCTTT. It translates to CASSQPPRDSSNTEAFF.

V and J are TRBV7-9 and TRBJ2-2, with TRBD1 identical over 11 bases. Germline CDR1 and CDR2: SEHNR and FQNEAQ (reference sequence). This CDR3 contains 16 residues. After removal of 7 bases from V and 4 bases from J, the junction contained 8 bases not matched to a gene. CDR3 region: CASKGPGTGGTGELFF. In nucleotides, the CDR3 is TGTGCCAGCAAGGGGCCCGGGACAGGGGGCACCGGGGAGCTGTTTTTT.

This sequence joins TRBV7-9 and TRBJ2-3; TRBD2 agrees at 16 bases. The CDR3 length is 15 residues. Germline CDR1 is SEHNR and CDR2 is FQNEAQ (reference sequence). The trim removed 5 bases at V and 6 bases at J, leaving 2 bases unmatched. For the CDR3, the DNA is TGTGCCAGCAGCCTGGGACTAGCGGGGGGGGATACGCAGTATTTT. Its translation: CASSLGLAGGDTQYF. Combining the CDR3 with reference TRBV7-9 and TRBJ2-3 gives the whole variable domain DTGVSQNPRHKITKRGQNVTFRCDPISEHNRLYWYRQTLGQGPEFLTYFQNEAQLEKSRLLSDRFSAERPKGSFSTLEIQRTEQGDSAMYLCASSLGLAGGDTQYFGPGTRLTVL.

The chain couples TRBV3-1 (or the pseudogene TRBV3-2) to TRBJ2-1; no reliable D call. This CDR3 has 12 amino acids. V was pared by 3 bases and J by 10 bases, with 10 bases between. CDR1 is LGHDT, CDR2 YNNKEL, per germline (reference sequence). CDR3 region: CASSQRIGEQFF. Here the CDR3 DNA reads TGTGCCAGCAGCCAGCGCATCGGGGAGCAGTTCTTC.

The chain recombines TRBV4-1 with TRBJ2-4; maybe TRBD2 (6 bases). V dropped 0 bases and J dropped 0 bases, with 18 bases sitting between them. The CDR3 totals 19 residues. The germline CDR1 and CDR2 sequences are MGHRA and YSYEKL. The CDR3 bases are TGCGCCAGCAGCCAAGATCCGCCGGGAGAAACGCTAGCCAAAAACATTCAGTACTTC. It translates to CASSQDPPGETLAKNIQYF.

This chain links TRBV6-2 or TRBV6-3 with TRBJ2-1, with 14 bases fitting TRBD2. There are 15 residues in the CDR3. Germline CDR1 reads MNHEY; CDR2 reads SVGEGT. V gave up 5 bases and J gave up 7 bases; unmatched junction bases: 4. CDR3 nucleotide sequence: TGTGCCAGCAGTGGGGGGACTAGCGGGAGTAATGAGCAGTTCTTC. Its protein product is CASSGGTSGSNEQFF.

CDR3 nucleotides: TGTGCCAGCAGCTTAAAAGGACAGGGTTTGAGCACAGATACGCAGTATTTT. Its translation is CASSLKGQGLSTDTQYF. The rearrangement joins TRBV5-5 to TRBJ2-3; the match to TRBD1 covers 8 bases. V shed 2 bases and J 0 bases; nucleotides not matched to a gene: 8. The CDR3 loop spans 17 amino acids. The V gene's germline CDR1 is SGHKS and CDR2 YYEKEE (reference sequence).

This chain connects TRBV6-1 to TRBJ1-3, with D possibly matching TRBD1 (5 bases). V lost 1 base to trimming and J lost 4 bases, with 8 bases between them. CDR1 and CDR2 from the germline V gene are MNHNS and SASEGT. The CDR3 consists of 14 residues. The CDR3 spells CASSEVGVGNTIYF. In DNA form, the CDR3 reads TGTGCCAGCAGTGAAGTAGGGGTAGGAAACACCATATATTTT.

As DNA, the CDR3 is TGTGCCAGCTCACCGAACACAGATACGCAGTATTTT. Its protein product is CASSPNTDTQYF. The V call is TRBV18, the J call TRBJ2-3; D is ambiguous. This CDR3 comprises 12 residues. Germline loops: CDR1 KGHSH, CDR2 LQKENI. Trimming left V 3 bases short and J 2 bases short, with 3 bases between.

This chain joins TRBV2 and TRBJ2-3, with TRBD1 matching over 10 bases. The CDR3 length is 13 residues. The V gene's germline CDR1 is SNHLY and CDR2 FYNNEI. Trimming took 6 bases from V and 3 from J; bases not matched to a gene: 0. The CDR3 bases are TGTGCCAGCAGGGACAGGGGGACAGATACGCAGTATTTT. This encodes CASRDRGTDTQYF.

This clone was seen once. V usage is TRBV5-1 and J usage is TRBJ1-1; unclear D gene. Trimming pared 0 bases from V and 4 bases from J, leaving 10 bases between. The CDR3 runs to 14 residues. Germline-derived CDR1 and CDR2 are SGHRS and YFSETQ. In DNA, the CDR3 is TGCGCCAGCAGCTTGGAGGTTGAAGGCACTGAAGCTTTCTTT. Its translation is CASSLEVEGTEAFF.